Listed below are T cell receptor beta chains from one sample, sequenced in a study of blood T cell repertoires in COVID-19. Produced via immunoSEQ multiplex PCR; TCRdb's table is partial and in-frame only. The repertoire holds fewer than 85,000 clones, with over 75% as singletons. Specimen: peripheral blood. The receptors come from an older woman with acute or convalescent COVID-19. Both conserved end residues are part of each CDR3. Each record gives: clone size, D gene, J gene, V gene, CDR3 protein, CDR3 DNA. A D gene is named only where the DNA matches it firmly. Clone size is stated in some rows and not others, as once, few, many or a class when expanded.

clone_size: .
d_call: TRBD1
j_call: TRBJ1-1
v_call: TRBV5-1
cdr3_aa: CASSWGTANTEAFF
cdr3_nt: TGCGCCAGCAGCTGGGGGACAGCAAACACTGAAGCTTTCTTT

clone_size: .
d_call: .
j_call: TRBJ2-3
v_call: TRBV7-3
cdr3_aa: CASSLTPRTARGTDTQYF
cdr3_nt: TGTGCCAGCAGCTTAACGCCCCGGACGGCGAGGGGCACAGATACGCAGTATTTT

clone_size: .
d_call: .
j_call: TRBJ2-5
v_call: TRBV19
cdr3_aa: CASSMGRGPGETQYF
cdr3_nt: TGTGCCAGTAGTATGGGGCGGGGGCCGGGAGAGACCCAGTACTTC

clone_size: .
d_call: .
j_call: TRBJ2-4
v_call: TRBV6-1
cdr3_aa: CASSEALGRAGGQYF
cdr3_nt: TGTGCCAGCAGTGAAGCGCTAGGGCGGGCGGGTGGACAGTACTTC

clone_size: .
d_call: .
j_call: TRBJ1-2
v_call: TRBV5-4
cdr3_aa: CASSTIGTTGHYGYTF
cdr3_nt: TGTGCCAGCAGCACGATTGGTACTACAGGGCACTATGGCTACACCTTC

clone_size: .
d_call: .
j_call: TRBJ2-1
v_call: TRBV7-9
cdr3_aa: CASSLDVLAGKNEQFF
cdr3_nt: TGTGCCAGCAGCTTAGATGTTCTGGCAGGCAAAAATGAGCAGTTCTTC

clone_size: .
d_call: .
j_call: TRBJ1-5
v_call: TRBV2
cdr3_aa: CASREATGLSNQPQHF
cdr3_nt: TGTGCCAGCAGGGAAGCAACAGGGCTAAGCAATCAGCCCCAGCATTTT

clone_size: .
d_call: .
j_call: TRBJ1-5
v_call: TRBV7-2
cdr3_aa: CASSLDSGRAQPQHF
cdr3_nt: TGTGCCAGCAGCTTAGATTCGGGCAGGGCCCAGCCCCAGCATTTT

clone_size: .
d_call: .
j_call: TRBJ1-6
v_call: TRBV21-1
cdr3_aa: CASSKAAGGNSPLHF
cdr3_nt: TGTGCCAGCAGCAAAGCGGCGGGAGGGAATTCACCCCTCCACTTT

clone_size: .
d_call: .
j_call: TRBJ1-3
v_call: TRBV3-1/TRBV3-2
cdr3_aa: CASSPEGSSSGNTIYF
cdr3_nt: TGTGCCAGCAGCCCTGAAGGCTCTAGCTCTGGAAACACCATATATTTT

clone_size: once
d_call: .
j_call: TRBJ2-7
v_call: TRBV5-1
cdr3_aa: CASSWGDGATEQYF
cdr3_nt: TGCGCCAGCAGCTGGGGGGACGGCGCGACCGAGCAGTACTTC

clone_size: .
d_call: .
j_call: TRBJ1-2
v_call: TRBV29-1
cdr3_aa: CSVDGGYGNYGYTF
cdr3_nt: TGCAGCGTTGACGGCGGTTATGGTAACTATGGCTACACCTTC

clone_size: .
d_call: TRBD1
j_call: TRBJ1-6
v_call: TRBV19
cdr3_aa: CASSHPDRVPSPLHF
cdr3_nt: TGTGCCAGTAGTCACCCAGACAGGGTACCTTCACCCCTCCACTTT

clone_size: .
d_call: .
j_call: TRBJ1-6
v_call: TRBV6-4
cdr3_aa: CATRDYHTYRVPAPLHF
cdr3_nt: TGTGCCACTCGGGATTATCACACCTATCGGGTGCCTGCGCCCCTCCACTTT

clone_size: .
d_call: .
j_call: TRBJ2-1
v_call: TRBV11-3
cdr3_aa: CASSLDPGVNEQFF
cdr3_nt: TGTGCCAGCAGCTTAGATCCCGGTGTGAATGAGCAGTTCTTC

clone_size: .
d_call: TRBD1
j_call: TRBJ1-2
v_call: TRBV7-8
cdr3_aa: CASSSGQGLSLRGYTF
cdr3_nt: TGTGCCAGCAGCTCGGGACAGGGCTTGTCGCTACGTGGCTACACCTTC

clone_size: .
d_call: TRBD1
j_call: TRBJ2-1
v_call: TRBV27
cdr3_aa: CASIQGARLGYNEQFF
cdr3_nt: TGTGCCAGCATCCAGGGGGCCCGGCTGGGCTACAATGAGCAGTTCTTC

clone_size: .
d_call: .
j_call: TRBJ1-6
v_call: TRBV4-1
cdr3_aa: CASSQEKQVNSPLHF
cdr3_nt: TGCGCCAGCAGCCAAGAAAAACAGGTCAATTCACCCCTCCACTTT

clone_size: .
d_call: TRBD2
j_call: TRBJ2-5
v_call: TRBV10-3
cdr3_aa: CAIRPGLAAQETQYF
cdr3_nt: TGTGCCATCAGGCCCGGACTAGCGGCGCAAGAGACCCAGTACTTC

clone_size: .
d_call: TRBD1
j_call: TRBJ1-1
v_call: TRBV25-1
cdr3_aa: CASSDYRDSKAFF
cdr3_nt: TGTGCCAGCAGTGATTACCGGGACAGCAAAGCTTTCTTT

clone_size: once
d_call: .
j_call: TRBJ2-2
v_call: TRBV20-1
cdr3_aa: CSASKASNTGELFF
cdr3_nt: TGCAGTGCTAGTAAAGCGTCGAACACCGGGGAGCTGTTTTTT

clone_size: once
d_call: .
j_call: TRBJ1-1
v_call: TRBV6-5
cdr3_aa: CASNRQVMNTEAFF
cdr3_nt: TGTGCCAGCAATCGACAGGTAATGAACACTGAAGCTTTCTTT

clone_size: .
d_call: TRBD2
j_call: TRBJ2-1
v_call: TRBV15
cdr3_aa: CATSNGLDNEQFF
cdr3_nt: TGTGCCACCAGCAACGGACTAGACAATGAGCAGTTCTTC

clone_size: .
d_call: .
j_call: TRBJ1-3
v_call: TRBV9
cdr3_aa: CASARGSENTIYF
cdr3_nt: TGTGCCAGCGCCCGGGGGTCGGAAAACACCATATATTTT

clone_size: .
d_call: .
j_call: TRBJ1-5
v_call: TRBV4-1
cdr3_aa: CASSQANSQPQHF
cdr3_nt: TGCGCCAGCAGCCAAGCTAATTCCCAGCCCCAGCATTTT

clone_size: .
d_call: TRBD1
j_call: TRBJ1-3
v_call: TRBV18
cdr3_aa: CASSKGGQQGNTIYF
cdr3_nt: TGTGCCAGCTCAAAGGGGGGACAGCAAGGAAACACCATATATTTT

clone_size: .
d_call: .
j_call: TRBJ1-2
v_call: TRBV13
cdr3_aa: CASSFGAEGNGYTF
cdr3_nt: TGTGCCAGCAGTTTCGGCGCCGAGGGCAATGGCTACACCTTC

clone_size: .
d_call: .
j_call: TRBJ1-1
v_call: TRBV2
cdr3_aa: CASSFVRDRAPNTEAFF
cdr3_nt: TGTGCCAGCAGTTTTGTTCGAGACAGAGCCCCAAACACTGAAGCTTTCTTT

clone_size: .
d_call: .
j_call: TRBJ2-3
v_call: TRBV3-1/TRBV3-2
cdr3_aa: CASSQAVVFTDTQYF
cdr3_nt: TGTGCCAGCAGCCAAGCGGTAGTCTTCACAGATACGCAGTATTTT

clone_size: .
d_call: .
j_call: TRBJ1-5
v_call: TRBV10-3
cdr3_aa: CAISGRGNQPQHF
cdr3_nt: TGTGCCATCAGTGGTCGGGGGAATCAGCCCCAGCATTTT

clone_size: .
d_call: .
j_call: TRBJ2-7
v_call: TRBV5-1
cdr3_aa: CASSPSSSTYEQYF
cdr3_nt: TGCGCCAGCAGTCCTTCCAGTTCCACCTACGAGCAGTACTTC

clone_size: once
d_call: .
j_call: TRBJ2-3
v_call: TRBV27
cdr3_aa: CASRVQGYDTQYF
cdr3_nt: TGTGCCAGCAGGGTACAGGGTTACGATACGCAGTATTTT

clone_size: .
d_call: .
j_call: TRBJ1-1
v_call: TRBV7-6
cdr3_aa: CASSLEQNTEAFF
cdr3_nt: TGTGCCAGCAGCTTAGAACAGAACACTGAAGCTTTCTTT

clone_size: .
d_call: .
j_call: TRBJ2-7
v_call: TRBV9
cdr3_aa: CASSVVGGEQYF
cdr3_nt: TGTGCCAGCAGCGTAGTTGGCGGCGAGCAGTACTTC

clone_size: .
d_call: .
j_call: TRBJ2-7
v_call: TRBV21-1
cdr3_aa: CASSKAGNEQYF
cdr3_nt: TGTGCCAGCAGCAAAGCGGGCAACGAGCAGTACTTC

clone_size: .
d_call: .
j_call: TRBJ1-3
v_call: TRBV3-1/TRBV3-2
cdr3_aa: CASSQGREGGNTIYF
cdr3_nt: TGTGCCAGCAGCCAAGGCCGGGAGGGGGGAAACACCATATATTTT

clone_size: few
d_call: .
j_call: TRBJ2-3
v_call: TRBV18
cdr3_aa: CASSPATGSTDTQYF
cdr3_nt: TGTGCCAGCTCACCTGCGACGGGAAGCACAGATACGCAGTATTTT

clone_size: once
d_call: .
j_call: TRBJ2-7
v_call: TRBV28
cdr3_aa: CASSFEGKGPYEQYF
cdr3_nt: TGTGCCAGCAGTTTTGAAGGCAAGGGGCCCTACGAGCAGTACTTC

clone_size: .
d_call: TRBD1
j_call: TRBJ1-3
v_call: TRBV6-1
cdr3_aa: CASSERDRSRGTTIYF
cdr3_nt: TGTGCCAGCAGTGAACGGGACAGATCCCGAGGTACGACCATATATTTT

clone_size: .
d_call: TRBD2
j_call: TRBJ2-2
v_call: TRBV24-1
cdr3_aa: CATSDPQLSGRSGELFF
cdr3_nt: TGTGCCACCAGTGATCCCCAACTAAGCGGGAGATCCGGGGAGCTGTTTTTT

clone_size: .
d_call: .
j_call: TRBJ2-2
v_call: TRBV3-1/TRBV3-2
cdr3_aa: CASSQDIAPTGELFF
cdr3_nt: TGTGCCAGCAGCCAAGATATAGCGCCCACCGGGGAGCTGTTTTTT

clone_size: once
d_call: TRBD1
j_call: TRBJ1-1
v_call: TRBV6-1
cdr3_aa: CASSEAEDHSGQGATEAFF
cdr3_nt: TGTGCCAGCAGTGAAGCGGAGGACCATTCGGGACAGGGGGCTACTGAAGCTTTCTTT

clone_size: few
d_call: .
j_call: TRBJ2-7
v_call: TRBV6-6
cdr3_aa: CASSYPRGYEQYF
cdr3_nt: TGTGCCAGCAGCTACCCGCGCGGGTACGAGCAGTACTTC

clone_size: .
d_call: .
j_call: TRBJ2-2
v_call: TRBV7-9
cdr3_aa: CASSSYVGELFF
cdr3_nt: TGTGCCAGCAGCTCTTATGTAGGGGAGCTGTTTTTT

clone_size: .
d_call: .
j_call: TRBJ2-3
v_call: TRBV13
cdr3_aa: CASSFRGGTDTQYF
cdr3_nt: TGTGCCAGCAGCTTTAGGGGGGGGACAGATACGCAGTATTTT

clone_size: .
d_call: .
j_call: TRBJ1-4
v_call: TRBV20-1
cdr3_aa: CSASSGFLATNEKLFF
cdr3_nt: TGCAGTGCTAGTTCGGGATTTCTAGCAACTAATGAAAAACTGTTTTTT

clone_size: .
d_call: .
j_call: TRBJ2-7
v_call: TRBV29-1
cdr3_aa: CSVVEGSYEQYF
cdr3_nt: TGCAGCGTTGTTGAGGGCTCCTACGAGCAGTACTTC

clone_size: few
d_call: .
j_call: TRBJ1-2
v_call: TRBV28
cdr3_aa: CASRVTGLNYGYTF
cdr3_nt: TGTGCCAGCAGAGTGACAGGCCTAAACTATGGCTACACCTTC

clone_size: .
d_call: .
j_call: TRBJ1-5
v_call: TRBV6-6
cdr3_aa: CASSRRGQPQHF
cdr3_nt: TGTGCCAGCAGTCGTCGGGGTCAGCCCCAGCATTTT